This entry lists 13 T cell receptor beta chains sequenced from one sample in a study of Ad26.COV2.S vaccination and SARS-CoV-2 variants. Regarding treatment: roughly 19 received Ad26.COV2.S at low or high dose, single or two shots; about 5 received placebo; per-sample allocation not given. Sampling took place 63 days after the first vaccine or placebo injection. Clones were read by immunoSEQ multiplex PCR, and TCRdb kept only the in-frame ones, dropping some. This table has 350,000 to 500,000 clones, 85% to 90% appearing once. Sequencing used peripheral blood, obtained in a trial of Ad26.COV2.S vaccine versus placebo. These receptors originate from a person aged 18-60 years who received the Ad26.COV2.S COVID-19 vaccine or a placebo.

V and J are TRBV30 and TRBJ2-5; the match to TRBD1 covers 7 bases. Germline CDR1 and CDR2: GTSNPN and SVGIG (reference sequence). This CDR3 spans 13 amino acids. V dropped 3 bases and J dropped 5; count of bases not matched to a gene: 6. Here the CDR3 DNA reads TGTGCCTGGAGACAGACAGGGCGGGAGACCCAGTACTTC. This translates into CAWRQTGRETQYF.

The rearrangement uses TRBV10-3 and TRBJ2-6; TRBD1 might be the D (5 bases). Per germline, CDR1 ENHRY and CDR2 SYGVKD. The CDR3 has 16 residues. With 6 bases removed from V and 4 bases from J, the gap between germline ends came to 16 bases. The CDR3 sequence is CAISRDPGPGANVLTF. The CDR3 DNA follows: TGTGCCATCAGCCGAGACCCAGGGCCCGGGGCCAACGTCCTGACTTTC.

V and J are TRBV24-1 and TRBJ1-5; perhaps TRBD1 as D (5 bases). Germline V gene sequence: CDR1 KGHDR, CDR2 SFDVKD. V was clipped by 4 bases and J by 11 bases, with 20 bases between them. The CDR3 covers 15 residues. The CDR3 reads CATSDGARGVWAQHF. The DNA for the CDR3 is TGTGCCACCAGTGACGGGGCACGAGGGGTTTGGGCCCAGCATTTT.

The genes are TRBV4-1 and TRBJ1-2, with unresolved D. This CDR3 spans 11 amino acids. The V gene's germline CDR1 is MGHRA and CDR2 YSYEKL. Trimming stripped 0 bases from V and 9 bases from J, with 5 bases between. In DNA, the CDR3 is TGCGCCAGCAGCCAAGATCTAAGCTACACCTTC. Translation: CASSQDLSYTF.

This clone has a single count. V usage is TRBV18 and J usage is TRBJ1-3; D ambiguous. The CDR3 has 17 amino acids. V gave up 3 bases and J gave up 0 bases, with 15 bases separating them. CDR1 is KGHSH and CDR2 is LQKENI in the germline V gene. For the CDR3, the DNA is TGTGCCAGCTCACCTGGGATAGAGGATGCCTCTGGAAACACCATATATTTT. Its protein is CASSPGIEDASGNTIYF.

The J gene is TRBJ1-2, the V gene TRBV28; D is ambiguous. Germline CDR1 and CDR2: MDHEN and SYDVKM. Trimming cost V 6 bases and J 8 bases, with 13 bases left between them. This CDR3 comprises 12 residues. CDR3 loop: CASSSLTGGYTF. Written as DNA, the CDR3 is TGTGCCAGCAGCTCCCTTACGGGAGGCTACACCTTC.

The J gene is TRBJ2-1, the V gene TRBV19; the D gene is possibly TRBD2 (5 bases). The CDR3 consists of 15 residues. In germline, CDR1 is LNHDA, CDR2 SQIVND (reference sequence). Trimming cost V 3 bases and J 5 bases, with 14 bases left between them. In DNA form, the CDR3 reads TGTGCCAGTAGTATTAGCGATCGAGCACACAATGAGCAGTTCTTC. It yields the protein CASSISDRAHNEQFF.

V is TRBV29-1 and J is TRBJ2-7; a weak D match, TRBD1 (5 bases). Deletions cut 4 bases from V and 2 bases from J, with 12 bases between. The germline CDR1 and CDR2 sequences are SQVTM and ANQGSEA. The CDR3 covers 13 residues. The CDR3 DNA reads as TGCAGCGTTGGGAAAGGGGAAACCTACGAGCAGTACTTC. It translates to CSVGKGETYEQYF.

The chain joins TRBV19 to TRBJ1-5; D gene uncertain. Trimming removed 3 bases from V and 2 bases from J, with 8 bases in between. The CDR3 spans 14 residues. Germline CDR1 LNHDA, CDR2 SQIVND (reference sequence). In nucleotides, the CDR3 is TGTGCCAGTAGTATGTTTGGCGGCAATCAGCCCCAGCATTTT. This encodes CASSMFGGNQPQHF.

There are a few counts of this clone. The rearrangement joins TRBV19 to TRBJ1-1; D is unclear. Between the trimmed V and J ends, which lost 4 bases and 1 base, there was a span of 10 bases. The germline V gene encodes CDR1 LNHDA and CDR2 SQIVND (reference sequence). The CDR3 is made up of 14 amino acids. In nucleotides, the CDR3 is TGTGCCAGTAGTACAGAACGGGAGAACACTGAAGCTTTCTTT. It codes for CASSTERENTEAFF.

This rearrangement joins TRBV6-5 to TRBJ2-7; D might be TRBD1 (6 bases). CDR1 and CDR2 from the germline V gene are MNHEY and SVGAGI. This CDR3 is 15 amino acids long. V dropped 0 bases and J dropped 2 bases, with 11 bases sitting between them. CDR3 sequence reads: CASSYSDSSPYEQYF. The DNA for the CDR3 is TGTGCCAGCAGTTACTCGGACAGTAGCCCCTACGAGCAGTACTTC.

The rearrangement joins TRBV7-6 to TRBJ2-2; 12 nucleotides match TRBD2. The CDR3 is made up of 15 amino acids. Germline CDR1 SGHVS, CDR2 FNYEAQ. Trimming at V came to 2 bases and at J to 5 bases, leaving 0 bases not matched to a gene. CDR3 loop: CASSLLAGGTGELFF. In nucleotides, the CDR3 is TGTGCCAGCAGCTTACTAGCGGGGGGGACCGGGGAGCTGTTTTTT.

This chain uses TRBV6-1 with TRBJ2-5, with D possibly called TRBD1 or TRBD2 (5 bases each). The CDR3 totals 16 residues. Trimming removed 2 bases at V and 4 bases at J, with 17 bases between. Germline CDR1 and CDR2: MNHNS and SASEGT. The CDR3 is CASSEMTASLSETQYF. CDR3 in DNA: TGTGCCAGCAGTGAAATGACAGCTAGCCTATCAGAGACCCAGTACTTC.